The 29 T cell receptor beta chains below were found in one sample sequenced in a study of T cell responses to AZD1222 COVID-19 vaccine. The method was immunoSEQ multiplex PCR; TCRdb's version includes in-frame clones alone and lacks a portion of them. The table lists roughly 54,000 clones, roughly nine tenths of them singletons. The sample was peripheral blood, taken 28 days after the second AZD1222 dose. The receptors were sampled from an adult who received the AZD1222 COVID-19 vaccine.

The gene calls are TRBV12-1 and TRBJ2-1; no check of the table's D call, TRBD2, against the DNA was made. TRBV12-1 is an annotated pseudogene. There are 17 residues in the CDR3. The CDR3 coding sequence is TGTGCCAGCAGCGGGTCGGGACTCGTTAGCTCCTACAATGAGCAGTTCTTC. Residues: CASSGSGLVSSYNEQFF.

This chain uses TRBV6-5 with TRBJ2-1; 12 bases are shared with TRBD2. V was clipped by 2 bases and J by 5 bases; unmatched bases: 4. Germline CDR1 reads MNHEY; CDR2 reads SVGAGI. CDR3 size: 16 residues. The CDR3 DNA reads TGTGCCAGCAGTTACACTAGCGGGAGGACCGACAATGAGCAGTTCTTC. It encodes CASSYTSGRTDNEQFF.

This clone was detected only once. This chain uses TRBV21-1 with TRBJ2-7; whether TRBD1, the table's D call, matches the DNA was not checked. TRBV21-1 counts as a pseudogene. The CDR3 covers 18 residues. The CDR3 here is CASSKTTGTGAPLYEQYF. Here the CDR3 DNA reads TGTGCCAGCAGCAAAACCACCGGGACAGGGGCTCCCCTTTACGAGCAGTACTTC.

The chain carries TRBV18 and TRBJ2-1; 10 bases map to TRBD2. This CDR3 has 17 amino acids. CDR1 is KGHSH, CDR2 LQKENI, per germline. The trim removed 1 base at V and 3 bases at J, leaving 6 bases unmatched. The CDR3 loop reads CASSPLSASGGYNEQFF. The CDR3 nucleotides are TGTGCCAGCTCACCACTTTCGGCTAGCGGGGGCTACAATGAGCAGTTCTTC.

DNA for the CDR3: TGTGCCAGCAGTCCCTCAGGAAACACCATATATTTT. As protein: CASSPSGNTIYF. This chain links TRBV12-3 or TRBV12-4 with TRBJ1-3, with D uncertain. The CDR3 extends over 12 amino acids. The V and J ends lost 5 bases and 4 bases respectively, with 6 bases between them.

The CDR3 DNA sequence: TGTGCCAGCAGCCGGCACACCGACTTTACTTACGAGCAGTACTTC. This gives the protein CASSRHTDFTYEQYF. This chain joins TRBV5-6 and TRBJ2-7; D is unresolved. The CDR3 totals 15 residues. V lost 4 bases and J 4 bases, leaving 18 bases between the germline ends. CDR1 and CDR2 (germline): SGHDT, YYEEEE.

This sequence joins TRBV5-6 and TRBJ2-3; perhaps TRBD1 as D (5 bases). This CDR3 is built from 14 residues. Germline loops: CDR1 SGHDT, CDR2 YYEEEE. Trimming removed 0 bases from V and 0 bases from J, with 5 bases in between. CDR3 nucleotides: TGTGCCAGCAGCTTGGGACAGAGCACAGATACGCAGTATTTT. Translated: CASSLGQSTDTQYF.

The chain recombines TRBV15 with TRBJ2-1; 9 positions match TRBD2. CDR3 length: 15 amino acids. Trimming cost V 5 bases and J 3 bases; bases outside gene matches: 5. Germline V gene lookup returns CDR1 LNHNV and CDR2 YYDKDF (reference sequence). The CDR3 loop reads CATSARTSDYNEQFF. CDR3 DNA: TGTGCCACCAGCGCTCGGACTAGCGACTACAATGAGCAGTTCTTC.

This sequence joins TRBV29-1 and TRBJ2-5; TRBD1 is a possible D gene (6 bases). The CDR3 length is 15 residues. Germline CDR1 is SQVTM and CDR2 is ANQGSEA. Trimming took 2 bases from V and 5 from J, leaving 18 bases between them. CDR3 region: CSVEKSRGRGETQYF. The CDR3 DNA reads TGCAGCGTTGAAAAAAGCAGGGGCAGGGGTGAGACCCAGTACTTC.

This sequence joins TRBV27 and TRBJ2-3; no clear D gene. V gave up 5 bases and J gave up 3 bases, with 9 bases separating them. CDR3 size: 13 residues. Looked up from germline, CDR1 is MNHEY and CDR2 is SMNVEV (reference sequence). CDR3 protein: CASSPRHTDTQYF. DNA of the CDR3: TGTGCCAGCAGTCCCCGACATACAGATACGCAGTATTTT.

In this sample, this clone turned up once. This chain connects TRBV18 to TRBJ2-1; possibly TRBD2 for D (6 bases). V was pared by 6 bases and J by 3 bases, with 9 bases between. Germline CDR1 is KGHSH and CDR2 is LQKENI. The CDR3 has 13 amino acids. The chain's CDR3 is CASSEDYYNEQFF. The CDR3 DNA is TGTGCCAGCTCCGAGGACTACTACAATGAGCAGTTCTTC.

J is TRBJ1-1 and V is TRBV13; unclear D gene. Germline assignment: CDR1 PRHDT and CDR2 FYEKMQ (reference sequence). V lost 5 bases and J lost 1, with 14 bases in between. This CDR3 region has 15 residues. For the CDR3, the DNA is TGTGCCAGCAGCACCCCCCGGGCAGCGAACACTGAAGCTTTCTTT. This sequence encodes CASSTPRAANTEAFF.

The rearrangement links TRBV6-5 to TRBJ1-1; possible D gene TRBD1, 6 bases. Germline lookup yields CDR1 MNHEY and CDR2 SVGAGI. This CDR3 is built from 15 residues. Trimming left V 0 bases short and J 4 bases short, with 12 bases between. The CDR3 sequence is CASSYSIGGGTEAFF. The CDR3 nucleotides are TGTGCCAGCAGTTACTCGATAGGGGGGGGCACTGAAGCTTTCTTT.

This sequence joins TRBV6-4 and TRBJ1-5, with no clear D. V was pared by 4 bases and J by 0 bases, with 19 bases between. The CDR3 has 18 amino acids. From germline, CDR1 is MRHNA and CDR2 SNTAGT. The CDR3 here is CASSGQQPELYSNQPQHF. The CDR3 DNA is TGTGCCAGCAGTGGTCAGCAGCCGGAGCTTTATAGCAATCAGCCCCAGCATTTT.

This CDR3 is CASSRGRGTDTQYF. The CDR3 nucleotides are TGTGCCAGCAGCCGGGGTAGGGGCACAGATACGCAGTATTTT. This chain joins TRBV3-1 (or the pseudogene TRBV3-2) and TRBJ2-3; no clear D gene. Trimming took off 4 bases at V and 1 base at J, with 9 bases between the two ends. The CDR3 contains 14 residues. Looked up from germline, CDR1 is LGHDT and CDR2 is YNNKEL (reference sequence).

Here the CDR3 reads CASSVVSPRTGYGYTF. For the CDR3, the DNA is TGTGCCAGCAGCGTAGTAAGCCCCCGGACCGGGTATGGCTACACCTTC. The rearrangement uses TRBV9 and TRBJ1-2; no reliable D call. The CDR3 covers 16 residues. Germline CDR1 reads SGDLS; CDR2 reads YYNGEE. V was shortened by 0 bases and J by 5 bases, with 17 bases between the two germline ends.

The gene calls are TRBV3-1 (or the pseudogene TRBV3-2) and TRBJ1-6; TRBD1 aligns across 8 bases. The CDR3 spans 19 residues. The V segment lost 1 base and the J segment 2 bases; nucleotides outside the gene matches: 10. Germline CDR1 LGHDT, CDR2 YNNKEL (reference sequence). The DNA for the CDR3 is TGTGCCAGCAGCCAAGGGTCCAGGGGGCGGAAAACCTATAATTCACCCCTCCACTTT. Its translation: CASSQGSRGRKTYNSPLHF.

V and J are TRBV7-9 and TRBJ1-5; unclear D gene. This CDR3 is built from 14 residues. Looked up from germline, CDR1 is SEHNR and CDR2 is FQNEAQ (reference sequence). The V and J ends lost 0 bases and 4 bases respectively, with 7 bases between them. This chain's CDR3 is CASSLAIENQPQHF. The CDR3 DNA follows: TGTGCCAGCAGCTTAGCGATTGAAAATCAGCCCCAGCATTTT.

V is TRBV14 and J is TRBJ2-7; 9 bases line up with TRBD2. This CDR3 region has 12 residues. J lost 11 bases, V lost 1 base, and 3 bases had no gene match. Germline V lookup: CDR1 SGHDN, CDR2 FVKESK. In DNA, the CDR3 is TGTGCCAGCAGCCAAGGTAGCGGGAGAAAGTACTTC. Protein: CASSQGSGRKYF.

The V and J genes are TRBV7-8 and TRBJ2-3, with D possibly being TRBD1 (7 bases). CDR1 and CDR2 (germline): SGHVS, FQNEAQ. The CDR3 length is 16 residues. V dropped 3 bases and J dropped 2 bases, with 15 bases sitting between them. The CDR3 DNA sequence: TGTGCCAGCAGCTTGGTAGGCGGGACAGACACAGATACGCAGTATTTT. Its protein product is CASSLVGGTDTDTQYF.

The V call is TRBV14, the J call TRBJ2-5, with D tentatively TRBD2 (7 bases). V was cut by 2 bases and J by 5 bases, with 12 bases left in between. There are 14 residues in the CDR3. Germline CDR1 is SGHDN and CDR2 is FVKESK. The CDR3 region has the DNA TGTGCCAGCAGCCAAAGGGGGGGCGACGAGACCCAGTACTTC. Translated: CASSQRGGDETQYF. The whole variable domain, remainder taken from reference TRBV14 and TRBJ2-5, is EAGVTQFPSHSVIEKGQTVTLRCDPISGHDNLYWYRRVMGKEIKFLLHFVKESKQDESGMPNNRFLAERTGGTYSTLKVQPAELEDSGVYFCASSQRGGDETQYFGPGTRLLVL.

This chain uses TRBV6-1 with TRBJ2-5, with TRBD1 matching 11 bases. V was clipped by 1 base and J by 4 bases; unmatched bases: 5. The germline CDR1 and CDR2 sequences are MNHNS and SASEGT. This CDR3 is 16 amino acids long. CDR3 in amino acids: CASSEVLGQGGETQYF. CDR3 nucleotides: TGTGCCAGCAGTGAAGTTTTGGGACAGGGGGGAGAGACCCAGTACTTC.

In DNA, the CDR3 is TGTGCCTGGAGTCCAGCGGGTGACTACGAGCAGTACTTC. This translates into CAWSPAGDYEQYF. The rearrangement links TRBV30 to TRBJ2-7; D may be TRBD2 (6 bases). Germline assignment: CDR1 GTSNPN and CDR2 SVGIG (reference sequence). Trimming removed 2 bases from V and 3 bases from J, with 11 bases in between. The CDR3 has 13 amino acids.

Here the CDR3 DNA reads TGTGCCAGCAGCCCCCACCAGGGGGCAGAAGTCGATGAGCAGTTCTTC. Translating it yields CASSPHQGAEVDEQFF. This chain joins TRBV11-3 and TRBJ2-1; 8 nucleotides match TRBD1. This CDR3 is 16 amino acids long. V was clipped by 5 bases and J by 8 bases; unmatched bases: 14. The germline V gene has CDR1 SGHNT and CDR2 YENEEA.

This clone has more than one count but fewer than ten. The genes are TRBV5-4 and TRBJ1-6; D is possibly TRBD1 (6 bases). Looked up from germline, CDR1 is SGHNT and CDR2 is YYREEE (reference sequence). The CDR3 loop spans 15 amino acids. The V gene lost 0 bases and the J gene lost 10 bases, with 14 bases spanning the gap. The CDR3, as DNA: TGTGCCAGCAGCTTGGGGGGGCCGACTAACTCACCCCTCCACTTT. Protein: CASSLGGPTNSPLHF.

This clone was observed a single time. The chain links TRBV21-1 to TRBJ2-7; the listed D gene, TRBD2, was not tested against the DNA. TRBV21-1 is a known pseudogene. This CDR3 is 14 amino acids long. Written as DNA, the CDR3 is TGTGCCAGCAGCAAAACCTCGGGGAGGAACGAGCAGTACTTC. Its translation: CASSKTSGRNEQYF.

This chain links TRBV18 with TRBJ1-4; possible D gene TRBD1, 6 bases. This CDR3 has 15 amino acids. The germline CDR1 and CDR2 sequences are KGHSH and LQKENI. The V gene lost 6 bases and the J gene lost 7 bases, with 18 bases spanning the gap. CDR3 loop: CASSYTSGAREKLFF. The CDR3 nucleotides are TGTGCCAGCTCCTACACCTCAGGGGCGCGTGAAAAACTGTTTTTT.

V is TRBV9 and J is TRBJ1-3; possible D gene TRBD1, 5 bases. Germline lookup yields CDR1 SGDLS and CDR2 YYNGEE. With 0 bases removed from V and 0 bases from J, the gap between germline ends came to 7 bases. CDR3 length: 15 residues. In DNA, the CDR3 is TGTGCCAGCAGCGTAGCGACAGACTCTGGAAACACCATATATTTT. It yields the protein CASSVATDSGNTIYF.

J is TRBJ1-4 and V is TRBV6-5; D not resolved. The V gene's germline CDR1 is MNHEY and CDR2 SVGAGI. This CDR3 is 14 amino acids long. The V and J ends lost 4 bases and 7 bases respectively, with 13 bases between them. The CDR3 DNA sequence: TGTGCCAGCAGTTTTGACTCTCGGGGTGAAAAACTGTTTTTT. Translation gives CASSFDSRGEKLFF.